The table lists the clone carrying this TCR beta chain with a count of one. The data are from a study of shared clonotypes between healthy human individuals. Into CD45RA+ naive and CD45RA-negative memory subsets, the CD4+ cells were split. The CDR3 loop spans 17 amino acids. Germline V gene sequence: CDR1 MNHEY, CDR2 SMNVEV (reference sequence). V trimming: 1 base; J trimming: 5 bases; junction bases outside the gene matches: 14. An assay was performed, and its level was deep. Sequenced by immunoSEQ multiplex PCR; TCRdb stores in-frame clones only, minus some. The sample includes about 1.5 million clones, approximately 98% seen only once; the top ten take around 0.47%.

Source material: naive CD4+ T cells sorted from blood. Indicated subset: CD45RA+ positively selected. The genes are TRBV27 and TRBJ2-7, with 7 bases lining up with TRBD2. This clonotype was obtained from a man aged 30-40 years in good health. The CDR3 region is CASSLWGRGRTPNEQYF. For the CDR3, the DNA is TGTGCCAGCAGTTTATGGGGGAGGGGCCGTACCCCTAACGAGCAGTACTTC.